This TCR beta chain originates from a study of cytomegalovirus exposure and HLA in healthy donors. Study context: A data release that came early held some 84 million unique TCRs from HLA-typed donors.

A word on this clone: Its antigen is still unknown.

The PCR used 60 Vbeta and 13 Jbeta primers. Using immunoSEQ multiplex PCR, the repertoire was profiled, and TCRdb retains in-frame clones only, with some absent. The sample has 120,000 or so clones; around 78% are singletons. Study conclusions and caveats: Later on, analysis showed that most CMV-associated TCR beta chains appeared to be HLA-restricted.

CDR1 and CDR2 from the germline V gene are SGHRS and YFSETQ. J lost 0 bases, V lost 4 bases, and 11 bases had no gene match. The CDR3 is made up of 18 amino acids. Sequenced: PBMCs. The TCR comes from a woman in her thirties or forties in good health and CMV-seronegative. The chain joins TRBV5-1 to TRBJ2-1, with 9 nucleotides matching TRBD2. The CDR3 protein is CASSRLGRGGSSYNEQFF. CDR3 nucleotides: TGCGCCAGCAGCCGACTGGGGCGGGGGGGGTCCTCCTACAATGAGCAGTTCTTC.